The clone carrying this T cell receptor (beta chain) was detected many times. Antigen: not known. These data originate in a study of prognosis after radiotherapy for stage I lung cancer. Study-wide context: The study delivered radiotherapy as SBRT in 3 to 5 fractions, with a biologically effective dose of at least 100 Gy.

Study-level points and caveats: There was a fall in unique TCR clone counts after stereotactic body radiation therapy, median around 9,500 versus 6,500.

Peripheral blood samples of six milliliters were drawn at each of two time points. Trimming took off 4 bases at V and 9 bases at J, with 13 bases between the two ends. The CDR3 contains 13 residues. Germline CDR1 SNHLY, CDR2 FYNNEI. Two-round multiplex PCR on genomic DNA was the method by which TCR beta CDR3 was amplified. The first round of PCR was done with primers that matched each TRBV and TRBJ gene. In TCRdb, the multiplex PCR reads were re-called with MiXCR into one record per CDR3 protein. The data hold fewer than 65,000 distinct CDR3 sequences, with about 37% observed a single time. V and J are TRBV2 and TRBJ2-1; D not resolved. This specimen was PBMCs, taken before or after stereotactic body radiation therapy (not recorded which). The receptor comes from a donor over 45 with non-small cell lung cancer. CDR3 amino acids: CASSGLRDGEQFF. The DNA for the CDR3 is TGTGCCAGCAGTGGATTGAGAGACGGTGAGCAGTTCTTC.